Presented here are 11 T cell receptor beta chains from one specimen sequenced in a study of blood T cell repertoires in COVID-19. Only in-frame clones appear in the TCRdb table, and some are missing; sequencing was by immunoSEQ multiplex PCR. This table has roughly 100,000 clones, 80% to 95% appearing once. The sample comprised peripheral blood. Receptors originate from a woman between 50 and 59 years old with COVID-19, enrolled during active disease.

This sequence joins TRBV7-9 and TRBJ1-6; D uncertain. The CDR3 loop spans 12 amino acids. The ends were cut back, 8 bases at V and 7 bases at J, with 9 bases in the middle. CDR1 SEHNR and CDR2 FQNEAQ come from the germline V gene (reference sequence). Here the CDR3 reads CASGQMNSPLHF. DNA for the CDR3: TGTGCCAGCGGTCAGATGAATTCACCCCTCCACTTT. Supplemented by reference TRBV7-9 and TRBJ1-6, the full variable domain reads DTGVSQNPRHKITKRGQNVTFRCDPISEHNRLYWYRQTLGQGPEFLTYFQNEAQLEKSRLLSDRFSAERPKGSFSTLEIQRTEQGDSAMYLCASGQMNSPLHFGNGTRLTVT.

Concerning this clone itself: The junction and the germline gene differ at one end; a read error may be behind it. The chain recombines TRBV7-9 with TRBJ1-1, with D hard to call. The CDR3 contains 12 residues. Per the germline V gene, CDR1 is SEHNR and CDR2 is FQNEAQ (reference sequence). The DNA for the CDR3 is TGTGCCAGCAGCCGTACCGGCGGAGGTGAGGTCTTT. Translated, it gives CASSRTGGGEVF.

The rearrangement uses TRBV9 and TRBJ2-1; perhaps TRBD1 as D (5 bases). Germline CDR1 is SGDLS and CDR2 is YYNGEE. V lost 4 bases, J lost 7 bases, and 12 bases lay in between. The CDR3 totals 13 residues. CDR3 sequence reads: CASSPDRLNEQFF. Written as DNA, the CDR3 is TGTGCCAGCAGCCCCGACAGACTGAATGAGCAGTTCTTC.

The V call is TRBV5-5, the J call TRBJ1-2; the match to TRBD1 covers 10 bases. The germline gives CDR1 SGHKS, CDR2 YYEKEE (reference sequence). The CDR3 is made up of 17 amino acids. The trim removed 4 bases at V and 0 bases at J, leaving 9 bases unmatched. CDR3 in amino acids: CASSRMGQGSANYGYTF. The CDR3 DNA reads TGTGCCAGCAGCAGGATGGGACAGGGGAGCGCTAACTATGGCTACACCTTC.

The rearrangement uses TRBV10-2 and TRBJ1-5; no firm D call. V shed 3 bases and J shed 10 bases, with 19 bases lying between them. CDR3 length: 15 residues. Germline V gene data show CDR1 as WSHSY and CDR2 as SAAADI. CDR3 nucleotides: TGCGCCAGCAGTGACGAGGCCCCTGGACTTAGACCCCAGCATTTT. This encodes CASSDEAPGLRPQHF.

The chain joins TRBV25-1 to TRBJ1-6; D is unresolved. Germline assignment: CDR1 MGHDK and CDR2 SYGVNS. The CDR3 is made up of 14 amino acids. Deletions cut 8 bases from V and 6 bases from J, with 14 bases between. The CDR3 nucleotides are TGTGCCAGCGGTCACAGCTTACCTAATTCACCCCTCCACTTT. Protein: CASGHSLPNSPLHF.

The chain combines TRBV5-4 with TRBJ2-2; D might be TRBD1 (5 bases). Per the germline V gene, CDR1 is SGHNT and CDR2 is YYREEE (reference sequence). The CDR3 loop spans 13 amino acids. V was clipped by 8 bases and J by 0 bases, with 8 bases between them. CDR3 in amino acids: CASIRANTGELFF. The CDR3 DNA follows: TGTGCCAGTATCAGGGCGAACACCGGGGAGCTGTTTTTT.

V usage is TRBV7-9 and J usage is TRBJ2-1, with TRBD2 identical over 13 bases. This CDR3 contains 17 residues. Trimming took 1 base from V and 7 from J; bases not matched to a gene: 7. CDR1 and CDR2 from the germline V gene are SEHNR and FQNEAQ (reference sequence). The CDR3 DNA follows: TGTGCCAGCAGCTTAGGACTAGCGGGGGGTGTCAGGAATGAGCAGTTCTTC. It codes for CASSLGLAGGVRNEQFF.

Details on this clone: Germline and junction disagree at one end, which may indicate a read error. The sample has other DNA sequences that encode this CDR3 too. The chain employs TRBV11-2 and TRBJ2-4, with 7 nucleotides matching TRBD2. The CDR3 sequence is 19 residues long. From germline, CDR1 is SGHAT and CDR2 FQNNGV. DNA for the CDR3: TGTGCCAGCAGTTTAGTCCGGGGGGAACTCTCATCAAAACGGGACATTCAGTACTTC. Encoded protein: CASSLVRGELSSKRDIQYF.

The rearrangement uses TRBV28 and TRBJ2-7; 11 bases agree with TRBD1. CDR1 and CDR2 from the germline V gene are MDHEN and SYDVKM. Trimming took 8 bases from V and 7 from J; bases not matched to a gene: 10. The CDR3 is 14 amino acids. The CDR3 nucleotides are TGTGCCAGCCGCTCGACCGGGACAGGGGGGGAGCAGTACTTC. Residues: CASRSTGTGGEQYF.

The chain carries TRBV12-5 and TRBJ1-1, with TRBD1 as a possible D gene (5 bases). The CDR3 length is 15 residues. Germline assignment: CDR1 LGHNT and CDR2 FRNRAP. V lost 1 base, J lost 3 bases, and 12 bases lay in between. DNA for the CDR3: TGTGCTAGTGGTTTGGCGGGACTCGGGCACACTGAAGCTTTCTTT. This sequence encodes CASGLAGLGHTEAFF.